This T cell receptor beta chain was found in a study of beta chain features in type 1 diabetes. The study, taken as a whole, reports: For patients and controls alike, PCR might favor shorter templates to the same degree. TCRB CDR3 length was moderately but significantly reduced in all four CD4+ subsets of Type 1 diabetes patients.

Based on CD45RO/CCR7/CD25/CD127/CD95/CD27, CD4+ regulatory, stem cell-like memory, naive and central memory cells were sorted. The germline V and J ends were trimmed by 3 bases and 0 bases, with 12 bases remaining between them. CDR1 and CDR2 from the germline V gene are SGDLS and YYNGEE. The CDR3 extends over 16 amino acids. Sequencing targeted expressed TCRB transcripts, as all isolated RNA had been reverse transcribed. Method: immunoSEQ multiplex PCR; TCRdb's copy keeps in-frame clones and lacks some. The sample has 120,000 or so clones, about 15% seen once; the top ten hold 2% to 2.5%. This clone was picked up a small number of times. What it binds is not known.

This TCR was sampled from a man aged 25 to 40 with type 1 diabetes. This rearrangement joins TRBV9 to TRBJ2-2, with D maybe TRBD2 (6 bases). The sample taken for sequencing was central memory CD4+ T cells from blood. The CDR3 protein is CASSGTGVTNTGELFF. The CDR3 nucleotides are TGTGCCAGCAGCGGAACGGGGGTTACGAACACCGGGGAGCTGTTTTTT.